This TCR beta chain comes out of a study of blood T cells in healthy people across ages. Together with a sample-barcoded 5' primer, a J-beta primer mix was included in a second PCR lasting about 6 to 11 cycles. TCRdb re-called the 5' RACE reads with MiXCR, one entry per CDR3 protein. The table has 660,000 or so distinct CDR3 sequences, roughly three fifths seen once; the top ten hold 30% to 40%. The CDR3 sequence is 12 residues long. V dropped 4 bases and J dropped 6; count of bases not matched to a gene: 3. Germline V CDR1 and CDR2: DFQATT, SNEGSKA (reference sequence). In its sample, this clonotype was seen a few times.

The sample taken for sequencing was blood. J is TRBJ2-7 and V is TRBV20-1; 10 bases are shared with TRBD1. This TCR came from a man in his sixties in good health. CDR3 sequence: CSAKGTGAEQYF. In DNA form, the CDR3 reads TGCAGTGCTAAAGGGACAGGGGCCGAGCAGTACTTC.